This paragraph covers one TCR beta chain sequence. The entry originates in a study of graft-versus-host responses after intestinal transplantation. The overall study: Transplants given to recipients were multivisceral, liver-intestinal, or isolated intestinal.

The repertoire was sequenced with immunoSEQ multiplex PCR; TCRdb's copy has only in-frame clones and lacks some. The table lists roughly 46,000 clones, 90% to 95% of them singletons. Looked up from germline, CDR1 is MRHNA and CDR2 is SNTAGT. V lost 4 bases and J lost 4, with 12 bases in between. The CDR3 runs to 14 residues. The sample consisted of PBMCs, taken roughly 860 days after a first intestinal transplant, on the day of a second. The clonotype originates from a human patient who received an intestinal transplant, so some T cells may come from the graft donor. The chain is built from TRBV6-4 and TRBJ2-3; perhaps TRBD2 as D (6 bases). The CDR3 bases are TGTGCCAGCAGTGGCGGGGATCCTGCAGATACGCAGTATTTT. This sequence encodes CASSGGDPADTQYF.